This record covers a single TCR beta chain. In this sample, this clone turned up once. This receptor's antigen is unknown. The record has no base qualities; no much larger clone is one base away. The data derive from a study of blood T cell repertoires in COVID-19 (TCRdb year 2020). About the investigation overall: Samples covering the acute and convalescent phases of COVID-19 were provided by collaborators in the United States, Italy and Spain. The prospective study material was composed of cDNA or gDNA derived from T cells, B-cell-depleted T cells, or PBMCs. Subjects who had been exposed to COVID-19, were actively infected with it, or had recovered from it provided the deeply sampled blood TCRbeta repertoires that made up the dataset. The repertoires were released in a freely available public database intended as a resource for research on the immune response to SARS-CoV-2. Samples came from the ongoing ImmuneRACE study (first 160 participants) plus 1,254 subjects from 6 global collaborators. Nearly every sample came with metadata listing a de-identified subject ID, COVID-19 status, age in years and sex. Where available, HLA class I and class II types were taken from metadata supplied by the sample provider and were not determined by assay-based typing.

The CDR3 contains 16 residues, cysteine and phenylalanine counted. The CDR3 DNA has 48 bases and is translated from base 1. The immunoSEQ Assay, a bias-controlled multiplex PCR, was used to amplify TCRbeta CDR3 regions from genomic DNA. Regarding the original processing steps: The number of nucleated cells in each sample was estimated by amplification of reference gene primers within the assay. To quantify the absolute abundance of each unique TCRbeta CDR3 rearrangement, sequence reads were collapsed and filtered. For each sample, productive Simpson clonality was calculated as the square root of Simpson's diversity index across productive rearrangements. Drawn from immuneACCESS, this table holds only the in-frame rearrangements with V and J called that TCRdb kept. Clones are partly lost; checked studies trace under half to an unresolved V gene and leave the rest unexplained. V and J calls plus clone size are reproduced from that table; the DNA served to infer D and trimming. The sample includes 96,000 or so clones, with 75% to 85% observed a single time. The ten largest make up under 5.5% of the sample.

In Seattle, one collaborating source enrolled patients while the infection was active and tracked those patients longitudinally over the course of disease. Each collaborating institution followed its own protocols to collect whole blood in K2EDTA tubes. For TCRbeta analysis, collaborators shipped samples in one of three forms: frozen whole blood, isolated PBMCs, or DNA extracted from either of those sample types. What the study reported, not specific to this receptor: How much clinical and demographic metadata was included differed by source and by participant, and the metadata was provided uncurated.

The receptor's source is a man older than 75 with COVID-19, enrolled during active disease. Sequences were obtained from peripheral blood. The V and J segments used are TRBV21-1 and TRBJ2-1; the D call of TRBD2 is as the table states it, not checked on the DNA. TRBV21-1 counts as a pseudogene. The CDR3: CASSKNSGGPYNEQFF. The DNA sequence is TGTGCCAGCAGCAAAAATAGCGGGGGGCCCTACAATGAGCAGTTCTTC.